This T cell receptor (beta chain) was identified in a study of blood T cell repertoires in COVID-19. With V trimmed by 7 bases and J by 0 bases, 9 bases remained unmatched. Germline V gene data show CDR1 as SGHRS and CDR2 as YFSETQ. The CDR3 contains 15 residues. Assay used: immunoSEQ multiplex PCR; TCRdb lists only in-frame clones, some missing. The sample gives some 9,800 clones, around 78% of which show up once; 30% to 40% is in the top ten. The gene calls are TRBV5-1 and TRBJ2-5, with 7 positions matching TRBD2. The source is a human donor in a cohort sampled during active COVID-19. The sequencing input was peripheral blood. CDR3 nucleotides: TGCGCCAGCGCTCCCATGGGAGGGAACCAAGAGACCCAGTACTTC. This codes for CASAPMGGNQETQYF.